This TCR beta chain was documented in a study of post-analysis software for immune sequencing data. Study in general: Patients had relapsing-remitting, secondary progressive or progressive-relapsing multiple sclerosis; some lacked subtype. Regarding the study as a whole: Patients had higher frequencies than controls of roughly five TRBV segments, including TRBV5-6, TRBV5-1 and TRBV20-1.

Comment on this clonotype: Antigen specificity is unknown.

With 2 bases clipped from V and 4 bases from J, the junction kept 14 bases outside the gene matches. Germline V gene data show CDR1 as LGHNA and CDR2 as YSLEER. This CDR3 contains 19 residues. The library was made from cDNA and included unique molecular identifiers. TCRdb reanalysed the PCR reads using MiXCR and keeps one entry per CDR3 protein. The table includes fewer than 850,000 distinct CDR3 sequences, around 27% detected once. The sequenced sample consisted of blood. The sequence came from a girl between 10 and 17 years old with multiple sclerosis. The genes are TRBV4-3 and TRBJ2-3; 11 nucleotides agree with TRBD2. The CDR3 nucleotides are TGCGCCAGCAGCCAACCCCCGGGGACACTAGCGGGAGATTCAGATACGCAGTATTTT. The encoded protein is CASSQPPGTLAGDSDTQYF.